Listed below are T cell receptor beta chains from one sample, sequenced in a study of blood T cell repertoires in COVID-19. Method: immunoSEQ multiplex PCR; TCRdb's copy keeps in-frame clones and lacks some. The table records about 410,000 clones, about 92% of them present only once. Material: PBMCs or T cells enriched from blood (not recorded which). All receptors come from a man between 18 and 35 years old who had recovered from COVID-19. Both conserved end residues are part of each CDR3. The D gene is left open where the match is weak. Size tells how often a clone was seen (once, few, many) or the class of an expanded clone, and some rows leave it out.

v_call: TRBV18; d_call: NA; j_call: TRBJ2-3; clone_size: NA; cdr3_aa: CASSTAPGTIQVLLYF; cdr3_nt: TGTGCCAGCTCAACCGCTCCCGGGACAATCCAAGTCTTGCTGTATTTT
v_call: TRBV2; d_call: TRBD2; j_call: TRBJ2-1; clone_size: once; cdr3_aa: CASKGTSGGAVAEQFF; cdr3_nt: TGTGCCAGCAAGGGGACTAGCGGGGGGGCCGTTGCTGAGCAGTTCTTC
v_call: TRBV6-1; d_call: NA; j_call: TRBJ1-6; clone_size: NA; cdr3_aa: CASSEAGRANSPLHF; cdr3_nt: TGTGCCAGCAGTGAAGCGGGCAGGGCAAATTCACCCCTCCACTTT
v_call: TRBV7-9; d_call: TRBD2; j_call: TRBJ2-7; clone_size: NA; cdr3_aa: CASSLYPSGGKGSYEQYF; cdr3_nt: TGTGCCAGCAGCTTATACCCTAGCGGGGGAAAGGGCTCCTACGAGCAGTACTTC
v_call: TRBV5-1; d_call: NA; j_call: TRBJ2-7; clone_size: NA; cdr3_aa: CASSAQDISYEQYF; cdr3_nt: TGCGCCAGCAGCGCCCAGGACATCTCCTACGAGCAGTACTTC
v_call: TRBV12-3/TRBV12-4; d_call: NA; j_call: TRBJ1-2; clone_size: NA; cdr3_aa: CASSSQGGLGYTF; cdr3_nt: TGTGCCAGCAGTTCACAGGGAGGGCTTGGCTACACCTTC
v_call: TRBV4-2; d_call: TRBD1; j_call: TRBJ1-2; clone_size: NA; cdr3_aa: CASSPNLGQGADGYTF; cdr3_nt: TGTGCCAGCAGCCCCAATCTGGGACAGGGGGCGGATGGCTACACCTTC
v_call: TRBV21-1; d_call: NA; j_call: TRBJ1-5; clone_size: NA; cdr3_aa: CASSKGGGRANQPQHF; cdr3_nt: TGTGCCAGCAGCAAAGGGGGAGGGAGGGCCAATCAGCCCCAGCATTTT
v_call: TRBV27; d_call: NA; j_call: TRBJ1-2; clone_size: NA; cdr3_aa: CASSDQDTTNYGYTF; cdr3_nt: TGTGCCAGCAGTGACCAGGATACCACTAACTATGGCTACACCTTC
v_call: TRBV5-6; d_call: NA; j_call: TRBJ1-3; clone_size: NA; cdr3_aa: CASSQTGFSGNTIYF; cdr3_nt: TGTGCCAGCAGCCAAACGGGGTTCTCTGGAAACACCATATATTTT
v_call: TRBV28; d_call: NA; j_call: TRBJ2-7; clone_size: NA; cdr3_aa: CASSLPEGDTRGEQYF; cdr3_nt: TGTGCCAGCAGTTTACCCGAGGGGGACACCCGGGGCGAGCAGTACTTC
v_call: TRBV27; d_call: NA; j_call: TRBJ2-3; clone_size: NA; cdr3_aa: CASSLVPPLVRADTQYF; cdr3_nt: TGTGCCAGCAGTTTAGTCCCTCCGCTAGTACGCGCAGATACGCAGTATTTT
v_call: TRBV18; d_call: TRBD1; j_call: TRBJ1-5; clone_size: NA; cdr3_aa: CASSPGQGLGPQHF; cdr3_nt: TGTGCCAGCTCGCCGGGACAGGGACTAGGACCCCAGCATTTT
v_call: TRBV11-2; d_call: NA; j_call: TRBJ2-1; clone_size: NA; cdr3_aa: CASTKTGYGEQFF; cdr3_nt: TGTGCCAGCACCAAAACAGGGTATGGTGAGCAGTTCTTC
v_call: TRBV4-1; d_call: TRBD1; j_call: TRBJ1-4; clone_size: NA; cdr3_aa: CASSQGPGTGVFF; cdr3_nt: TGCGCCAGCAGCCAAGGCCCCGGGACAGGGGTATTTTTT
v_call: TRBV7-9; d_call: NA; j_call: TRBJ1-4; clone_size: NA; cdr3_aa: CASSQLQGSEKLFF; cdr3_nt: TGTGCCAGCAGCCAATTACAGGGTAGCGAAAAACTGTTTTTT
v_call: TRBV11-1; d_call: NA; j_call: TRBJ1-1; clone_size: NA; cdr3_aa: CASSFGNTEAFF; cdr3_nt: TGTGCCAGCAGCTTCGGGAACACTGAAGCTTTCTTT
v_call: TRBV5-6; d_call: NA; j_call: TRBJ2-7; clone_size: NA; cdr3_aa: CASSLGTSRSEQYF; cdr3_nt: TGTGCCAGCAGCTTGGGCACCAGTCGATCCGAGCAGTACTTC
v_call: TRBV2; d_call: TRBD1; j_call: TRBJ1-1; clone_size: NA; cdr3_aa: CASNRQGEMNTEAFF; cdr3_nt: TGTGCCAGCAATAGACAGGGAGAGATGAATACTGAAGCTTTCTTT
v_call: TRBV4-2; d_call: NA; j_call: TRBJ1-1; clone_size: NA; cdr3_aa: CASSQVSGEAFF; cdr3_nt: TGTGCCAGCAGCCAAGTTTCCGGGGAAGCTTTCTTT
v_call: TRBV10-1; d_call: NA; j_call: TRBJ1-6; clone_size: NA; cdr3_aa: CASNHRENSPLHF; cdr3_nt: TGCGCCAGCAATCACAGGGAAAATTCACCCCTCCACTTT
v_call: TRBV9; d_call: NA; j_call: TRBJ1-3; clone_size: NA; cdr3_aa: CASSPSPGLNSGNTIYF; cdr3_nt: TGTGCCAGCAGCCCTAGCCCAGGCTTAAACTCTGGAAACACCATATATTTT
v_call: TRBV15; d_call: NA; j_call: TRBJ2-7; clone_size: NA; cdr3_aa: CATSRDRGGASYEQYF; cdr3_nt: TGTGCCACCAGCAGAGATAGAGGCGGGGCCTCCTACGAGCAGTACTTC
v_call: TRBV5-6; d_call: NA; j_call: TRBJ1-5; clone_size: NA; cdr3_aa: CAIANPGLLGEPQHF; cdr3_nt: TGTGCCATCGCGAACCCGGGACTTTTGGGGGAGCCCCAGCATTTT
v_call: TRBV27; d_call: NA; j_call: TRBJ2-1; clone_size: few; cdr3_aa: CASSPNSYNEQFF; cdr3_nt: TGTGCCAGCAGTCCCAACTCTTACAATGAGCAGTTCTTC
v_call: TRBV12-3/TRBV12-4; d_call: TRBD1; j_call: TRBJ1-2; clone_size: NA; cdr3_aa: CASTTDRGRGYTF; cdr3_nt: TGTGCCAGCACCACGGACAGGGGACGTGGCTACACCTTC
v_call: TRBV18; d_call: TRBD1; j_call: TRBJ2-2; clone_size: NA; cdr3_aa: CASSPPGGVTGELFF; cdr3_nt: TGTGCCAGCTCGCCCCCAGGGGGCGTCACCGGGGAGCTGTTTTTT
v_call: TRBV5-1; d_call: NA; j_call: TRBJ2-1; clone_size: NA; cdr3_aa: CASTGGNSYNEQFF; cdr3_nt: TGCGCCAGCACCGGCGGGAACTCCTACAATGAGCAGTTCTTC
v_call: TRBV5-4; d_call: TRBD2; j_call: TRBJ2-1; clone_size: once; cdr3_aa: CASSSTSGTYNEQFF; cdr3_nt: TGTGCCAGCAGCTCCACTAGCGGCACCTACAATGAGCAGTTCTTC
v_call: TRBV15; d_call: TRBD1; j_call: TRBJ1-5; clone_size: NA; cdr3_aa: CATSRRSQGGGNQPQHF; cdr3_nt: TGTGCCACCAGCAGAAGGAGTCAGGGGGGAGGCAATCAGCCCCAGCATTTT
v_call: TRBV11-1; d_call: NA; j_call: TRBJ1-6; clone_size: NA; cdr3_aa: CASSLAAEGNSPLHF; cdr3_nt: TGTGCCAGCAGCTTAGCGGCCGAGGGTAATTCACCCCTCCACTTT
v_call: TRBV28; d_call: TRBD1; j_call: TRBJ2-7; clone_size: NA; cdr3_aa: CASSLGRDRGRHEQYF; cdr3_nt: TGTGCCAGCAGTTTGGGCCGGGACAGGGGTCGTCACGAGCAGTACTTC
v_call: TRBV28; d_call: TRBD1; j_call: TRBJ1-2; clone_size: NA; cdr3_aa: CASSRPDRADNF; cdr3_nt: TGTGCCAGCAGCCGACCCGACAGGGCGGATAACTTC
v_call: TRBV5-1; d_call: NA; j_call: TRBJ1-5; clone_size: NA; cdr3_aa: CASSGLCQPQHF; cdr3_nt: TGCGCCAGCAGCGGGCTGTGTCAGCCCCAGCATTTT
v_call: TRBV5-5; d_call: NA; j_call: TRBJ1-1; clone_size: once; cdr3_aa: CASSLTPGLTEAFF; cdr3_nt: TGTGCCAGCAGCTTGACCCCAGGATTGACTGAAGCTTTCTTT
v_call: TRBV6-2/TRBV6-3; d_call: NA; j_call: TRBJ2-7; clone_size: NA; cdr3_aa: CASSTLVHEQYF; cdr3_nt: TGTGCCAGCAGTACACTAGTACACGAGCAGTACTTC